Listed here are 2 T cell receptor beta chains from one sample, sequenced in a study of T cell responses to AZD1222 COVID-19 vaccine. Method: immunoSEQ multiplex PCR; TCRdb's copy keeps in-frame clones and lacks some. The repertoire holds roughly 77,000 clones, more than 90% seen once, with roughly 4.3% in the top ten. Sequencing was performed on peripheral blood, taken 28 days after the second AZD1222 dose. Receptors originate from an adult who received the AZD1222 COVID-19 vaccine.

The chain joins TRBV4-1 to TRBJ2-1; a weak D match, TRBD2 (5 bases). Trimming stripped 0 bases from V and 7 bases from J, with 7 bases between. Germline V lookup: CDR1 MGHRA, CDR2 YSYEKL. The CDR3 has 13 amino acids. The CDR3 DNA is TGCGCCAGCAGCCAAGATACGGGAAATGAGCAGTTCTTC. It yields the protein CASSQDTGNEQFF.

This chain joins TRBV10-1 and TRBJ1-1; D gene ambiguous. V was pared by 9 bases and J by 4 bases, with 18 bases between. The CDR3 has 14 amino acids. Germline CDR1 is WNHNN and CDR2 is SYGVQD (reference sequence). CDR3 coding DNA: TGCGCCAGTTCGGCCCTGGTCGGCAGCACTGAAGCTTTCTTT. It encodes CASSALVGSTEAFF.